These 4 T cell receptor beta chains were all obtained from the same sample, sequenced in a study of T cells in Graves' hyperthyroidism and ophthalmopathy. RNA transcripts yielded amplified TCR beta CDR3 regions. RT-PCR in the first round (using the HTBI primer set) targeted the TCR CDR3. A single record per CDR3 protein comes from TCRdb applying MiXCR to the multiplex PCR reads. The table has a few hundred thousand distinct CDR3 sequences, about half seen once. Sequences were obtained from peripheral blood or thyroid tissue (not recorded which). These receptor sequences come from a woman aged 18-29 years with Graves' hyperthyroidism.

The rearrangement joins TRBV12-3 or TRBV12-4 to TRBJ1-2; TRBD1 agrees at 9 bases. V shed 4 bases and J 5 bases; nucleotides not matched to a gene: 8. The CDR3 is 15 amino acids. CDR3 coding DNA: TGTGCCAGCAGTTGGGACAGGGAGAGATTTTATGGCTACACCTTC. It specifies CASSWDRERFYGYTF.

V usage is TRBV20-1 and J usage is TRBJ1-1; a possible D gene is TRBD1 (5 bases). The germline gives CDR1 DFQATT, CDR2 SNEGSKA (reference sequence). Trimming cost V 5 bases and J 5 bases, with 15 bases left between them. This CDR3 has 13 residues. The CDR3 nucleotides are TGCAGTGCTGAACGGGCGAGGGGAACTGAAGCTTTCTTT. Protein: CSAERARGTEAFF.

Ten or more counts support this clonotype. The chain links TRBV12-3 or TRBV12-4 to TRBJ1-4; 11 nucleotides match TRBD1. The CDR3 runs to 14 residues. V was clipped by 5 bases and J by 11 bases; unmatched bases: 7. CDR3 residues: CASSPGTGGPKLFF. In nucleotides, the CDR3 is TGTGCCAGCAGTCCGGGGACAGGGGGTCCGAAACTGTTTTTT.

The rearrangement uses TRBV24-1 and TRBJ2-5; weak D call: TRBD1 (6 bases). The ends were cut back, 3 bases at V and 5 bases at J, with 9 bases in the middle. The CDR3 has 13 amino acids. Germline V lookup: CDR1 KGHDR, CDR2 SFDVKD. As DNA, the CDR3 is TGTGCCACCAGTGATACGGACAGTGAGACCCAGTACTTC. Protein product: CATSDTDSETQYF.